The 28 T cell receptor beta chains presented below share a single source sample, sequenced in a study of CD8+ T cells in alopecia areata (dated by TCRdb to between 2017 and 2018). Libraries were constructed by the immunoSEQ multiplex PCR assay. RNA was extracted from all samples and reverse transcribed into cDNA as template for TCR sequencing. In TCRdb, the immuneACCESS table is reduced to in-frame sequences with V and J assigned. These tables do not hold every clone; where another copy was compared, an unresolved V gene accounts for under half, and the others remain unexplained. Recorded for this sample are some 200,000 clones; roughly 56% of them occurred a single time. The biggest ten clones account for under 5% of the sample. Sequenced: CD8+ T cells sorted from blood. The receptors derive from a human donor in good health.

The chain is built from TRBV5-4 and TRBJ1-2; 7 nucleotides align to TRBD1. The trim removed 4 bases at V and 3 bases at J, leaving 3 bases unmatched. Germline V gene lookup returns CDR1 SGHNT and CDR2 YYREEE (reference sequence). The CDR3 has 13 residues. CDR3 in DNA: TGTGCCAGCAGCCCTCAGGGGGACTATGGCTACACCTTC. Translated: CASSPQGDYGYTF.

V is TRBV11-2 and J is TRBJ2-5; 8 nucleotides agree with TRBD2. CDR3 length: 17 amino acids. Trimming cost V 4 bases and J 0 bases; bases outside gene matches: 10. Germline values: CDR1 SGHAT, CDR2 FQNNGV. This CDR3 is CASSSLGSGVYQETQYF. As DNA, the CDR3 is TGTGCCAGCAGCTCGCTGGGTAGCGGGGTGTACCAAGAGACCCAGTACTTC.

V and J are TRBV5-6 and TRBJ2-2, with 7 bases matching TRBD1. The V and J ends lost 0 bases and 3 bases, in that order; junction bases with no gene match: 2. This CDR3 is 15 amino acids long. Germline V lookup: CDR1 SGHDT, CDR2 YYEEEE. The CDR3 DNA sequence: TGTGCCAGCAGCTTGGACAGGGGAGACACCGGGGAGCTGTTTTTT. Translation gives CASSLDRGDTGELFF. The whole variable domain, filled in from reference TRBV5-6 and TRBJ2-2, reads DAGVTQSPTHLIKTRGQQVTLRCSPKSGHDTVSWYQQALGQGPQFIFQYYEEEERQRGNFPDRFSGHQFPNYSSELNVNALLLGDSALYLCASSLDRGDTGELFFGEGSRLTVL.

The table lists this clone with a count of one. This chain uses TRBV29-1 with TRBJ1-2; D is perhaps TRBD1 (5 bases). V dropped 3 bases and J dropped 3 bases, with 8 bases sitting between them. This CDR3 spans 12 amino acids. The V gene's germline CDR1 is SQVTM and CDR2 ANQGSEA. CDR3 DNA: TGCAGCGTTGACAGGGTGGACTATGGCTACACCTTC. Translating it yields CSVDRVDYGYTF.

The chain has TRBV29-1 and TRBJ2-1, with TRBD2 matching over 10 bases. V lost 7 bases and J lost 7; bases outside the gene matches: 7. Germline-derived CDR1 and CDR2 are SQVTM and ANQGSEA. The CDR3 is 13 residues long. The CDR3 nucleotides are TGCAGCGCGCGAGCGGGGGGGCCAAATGAGCAGTTCTTC. As protein: CSARAGGPNEQFF.

DNA of the CDR3: TGTGCCAGCAGCCCCGACAAGCGGGGAGCTACGTGGAATGAGCAGTTCTTC. Its translation is CASSPDKRGATWNEQFF. J is TRBJ2-1 and V is TRBV5-6; 7 bases are shared with TRBD2. With 4 bases clipped from V and 7 bases from J, the junction kept 17 bases outside the gene matches. Germline CDR1 and CDR2: SGHDT and YYEEEE. CDR3 length: 17 amino acids.

CDR3 in amino acids: CAWSSWTAAEAFF. In DNA, the CDR3 is TGTGCCTGGAGCTCGTGGACGGCGGCTGAAGCTTTCTTT. J is TRBJ1-1 and V is TRBV30; D ambiguous. The CDR3 has 13 residues. CDR1 is GTSNPN and CDR2 is SVGIG in the germline V gene (reference sequence). Trimming pared 3 bases from V and 6 bases from J, leaving 14 bases between.

This clone has just a few counts. The junction departs from the called germline gene at one end, perhaps through a read error. The gene calls are TRBV7-9 and TRBJ2-1, with 10 nucleotides matching TRBD2. CDR1 and CDR2 (germline): SEHNR, FQNEAQ (reference sequence). CDR3 size: 15 residues. CDR3 residues: CANSLVSGGANEQFF. The CDR3 nucleotides are TGTGCCAACAGCTTAGTCAGCGGGGGGGCGAATGAGCAGTTCTTC.

V and J are TRBV7-9 and TRBJ2-7; D is perhaps TRBD2 (5 bases). Looked up from germline, CDR1 is SEHNR and CDR2 is FQNEAQ (reference sequence). The CDR3 has 14 amino acids. The V gene lost 6 bases and the J gene lost 4 bases, with 16 bases spanning the gap. The CDR3 reads CASRPEGLRYEQYF. The CDR3 DNA is TGTGCCAGCAGACCCGAAGGACTCCGATACGAGCAGTACTTC.

The chain is built from TRBV29-1 and TRBJ2-3; 10 positions match TRBD1. This CDR3 is 17 amino acids long. The germline gives CDR1 SQVTM, CDR2 ANQGSEA. The V gene end was trimmed by 6 bases and the J gene end by 1 base; junction bases not matched to a gene: 13. The CDR3 DNA reads as TGCAGCGTCGGACAGGGGGATCCGTTTTATGGCACAGATACGCAGTATTTT. It is translated as CSVGQGDPFYGTDTQYF.

The gene calls are TRBV2 and TRBJ2-4, with 9 bases fitting TRBD2. J was trimmed by 3 bases and V by 9 bases; bases with no gene match: 3. The CDR3 contains 13 residues. Germline CDR1 is SNHLY and CDR2 is FYNNEI. The CDR3 sequence: CARASGDKNIQYF. CDR3 DNA: TGTGCCAGGGCTAGCGGGGACAAAAACATTCAGTACTTC.

This clone has just one count. CDR3 nucleotides: TGCGCCAGCAGCCCGGGACAGGGGTCCACCGGGGAGCTGTTTTTT. Its translation is CASSPGQGSTGELFF. The chain uses TRBV5-1 and TRBJ2-2, with 10 bases matching TRBD1. J lost 4 bases, V lost 4 bases, and 4 bases had no gene match. This CDR3 region has 15 residues. Looked up from germline, CDR1 is SGHRS and CDR2 is YFSETQ.

The sample holds a few counts of this clone. V gene TRBV5-1 combines with J gene TRBJ2-7, with D unresolved. V was trimmed by 1 base and J by 2 bases, leaving 10 bases between them. The germline gives CDR1 SGHRS, CDR2 YFSETQ. This CDR3 has 14 residues. CDR3 nucleotides: TGCGCCAGCAGCTTGTGGGCGGATACCTACGAGCAGTACTTC. As protein: CASSLWADTYEQYF.

V usage is TRBV29-1 and J usage is TRBJ2-2, with D perhaps being TRBD1 or TRBD2 (5 bases each). In germline, CDR1 is SQVTM, CDR2 ANQGSEA. CDR3 size: 14 residues. V dropped 4 bases and J dropped 2 bases, with 11 bases sitting between them. CDR3 protein: CSVAGTDNTGELFF. CDR3 coding DNA: TGCAGCGTTGCCGGGACCGACAACACCGGGGAGCTGTTTTTT.

V and J are TRBV9 and TRBJ2-7; no firm D call. This CDR3 contains 12 residues. Trimming stripped 2 bases from V and 4 bases from J, with 7 bases between. Germline V lookup: CDR1 SGDLS, CDR2 YYNGEE. The CDR3 sequence is CASSVSEYEQYF. DNA of the CDR3: TGTGCCAGCAGCGTCTCCGAGTACGAGCAGTACTTC.

The genes are TRBV29-1 and TRBJ1-2; D gene unclear. Per the germline V gene, CDR1 is SQVTM and CDR2 is ANQGSEA. V was shortened by 4 bases and J by 4 bases, with 10 bases between the two germline ends. The CDR3 has 12 amino acids. DNA for the CDR3: TGCAGCGTTGTTGGAGGTACCTATGGCTACACCTTC. Protein sequence: CSVVGGTYGYTF.

This clone was found a few times. The rearrangement uses TRBV10-3 and TRBJ2-7, with D possibly matching TRBD2 (6 bases). This CDR3 contains 20 residues. V gave up 2 bases and J gave up 5 bases, with 31 bases separating them. In germline, CDR1 is ENHRY, CDR2 SYGVKD. The CDR3 protein is CAISEPRHGGTEGRRHEQYF. The CDR3 nucleotides are TGTGCCATCAGTGAGCCCCGGCATGGGGGGACTGAGGGAAGACGACACGAGCAGTACTTC.

Here the CDR3 reads CALTGLNTEAFF. CDR3 sequence (DNA): TGTGCCTTGACTGGACTGAACACTGAAGCTTTCTTT. The rearrangement joins TRBV30 to TRBJ1-1; D not resolved. Trimming removed 7 bases at V and 0 bases at J, with 9 bases between. CDR3 size: 12 residues. The germline V gene has CDR1 GTSNPN and CDR2 SVGIG (reference sequence).

This clone was counted a few times. The chain joins TRBV4-1 to TRBJ2-1; D perhaps matches TRBD2 (5 bases). The CDR3 totals 15 residues. Trimming shortened V by 6 bases and J by 6 bases, and 18 bases separated the two germline ends. The germline V gene has CDR1 MGHRA and CDR2 YSYEKL. This CDR3 reads CASSPSISDFNEQFF. The DNA for the CDR3 is TGCGCCAGCAGTCCATCTATTAGCGACTTCAATGAGCAGTTCTTC.

V and J are TRBV5-1 and TRBJ2-3; tentatively, D is TRBD1 or TRBD2 (6 bases each). This CDR3 region has 15 residues. Germline assignment: CDR1 SGHRS and CDR2 YFSETQ. V lost 0 bases, J lost 4 bases, and 12 bases lay in between. The DNA for the CDR3 is TGCGCCAGCAGCTTGGGTACCGGGGGCCCAGATACGCAGTATTTT. Translating gives CASSLGTGGPDTQYF.

The chain is built from TRBV7-9 and TRBJ1-2; D ambiguous. Germline V lookup: CDR1 SEHNR, CDR2 FQNEAQ (reference sequence). This CDR3 has 13 residues. Trimming shortened V by 0 bases and J by 4 bases, and 6 bases separated the two germline ends. The CDR3, as DNA: TGTGCCAGCAGCTTAGCTGAATCCTATGGCTACACCTTC. Its protein is CASSLAESYGYTF.

This chain connects TRBV5-6 to TRBJ1-6; unclear D gene. V was cut by 4 bases and J by 0 bases, with 11 bases left in between. CDR3 length equals 16 residues. Germline assignment: CDR1 SGHDT and CDR2 YYEEEE. The CDR3 DNA reads TGTGCCAGCAGCCCCGGCCCGAGCTCCTATAATTCACCCCTCCACTTT. It translates to CASSPGPSSYNSPLHF.

The chain carries TRBV5-6 and TRBJ1-5; 8 positions match TRBD1. This CDR3 comprises 16 residues. V was pared by 2 bases and J by 2 bases, with 6 bases of the junction left unmatched. Per the germline V gene, CDR1 is SGHDT and CDR2 is YYEEEE. The CDR3 DNA reads TGTGCCAGCAGCTTAACTGACAGGGGTCGCAATCAGCCCCAGCATTTT. It codes for CASSLTDRGRNQPQHF.

The V gene is TRBV15, the J gene TRBJ2-5; D is perhaps TRBD2 (7 bases). The CDR3 has 16 amino acids. The V end lost 3 bases, the J end lost 5 bases, and 19 bases lay between the germline ends. Per germline, CDR1 LNHNV and CDR2 YYDKDF (reference sequence). Here the CDR3 DNA reads TGTGCCACCAGCAGGTCCGAGGGCAGGGGAGGGGAGACCCAGTACTTC. This encodes CATSRSEGRGGETQYF.

The chain joins TRBV2 to TRBJ2-7; no clear D gene. CDR3 length: 12 amino acids. Deletions cut 2 bases from V and 4 bases from J, with 6 bases between. Germline CDR1 and CDR2: SNHLY and FYNNEI. The CDR3 nucleotides are TGTGCCAGCAGTGAAATCCGATACGAGCAGTACTTC. Its protein is CASSEIRYEQYF.

This clone was seen only a few times. This sequence joins TRBV29-1 and TRBJ2-2; 8 nucleotides align to TRBD1. V was pared by 3 bases and J by 5 bases, with 5 bases of the junction left unmatched. The germline V gene encodes CDR1 SQVTM and CDR2 ANQGSEA. The CDR3 is made up of 14 amino acids. The CDR3 region is CSVERQGSTGELFF. The CDR3, as DNA: TGCAGCGTTGAGAGACAGGGGTCGACCGGGGAGCTGTTTTTT.

This clone was found a few times. CDR3 nucleotides: TGTGCCAGCAGCTTCGCGGGGATGCCTGAAGCTTTCTTT. Its protein product is CASSFAGMPEAFF. This chain links TRBV5-6 with TRBJ1-1; D not resolved. The CDR3 consists of 13 residues. The V end was cut by 2 bases, the J end by 6 bases, with 11 bases between. CDR1 is SGHDT, CDR2 YYEEEE, per germline.

The chain combines TRBV30 with TRBJ1-2; D not certain. Trimming stripped 0 bases from V and 4 bases from J, with 21 bases between. Germline V gene sequence: CDR1 GTSNPN, CDR2 SVGIG (reference sequence). This CDR3 spans 17 amino acids. DNA for the CDR3: TGTGCCTGGAGTGTAGTCCCGGGAGGTGAGCTCCGCTATGGCTACACCTTC. Translation: CAWSVVPGGELRYGYTF. Together with reference TRBV30 and TRBJ1-2, the CDR3 gives the full variable domain: SQTIHQWPATLVQPVGSPLSLECTVEGTSNPNLYWYRQAAGRGLQLLFYSVGIGQISSEVPQNLSASRPQDRQFILSSKKLLLSDSGFYLCAWSVVPGGELRYGYTFGSGTRLTVV.